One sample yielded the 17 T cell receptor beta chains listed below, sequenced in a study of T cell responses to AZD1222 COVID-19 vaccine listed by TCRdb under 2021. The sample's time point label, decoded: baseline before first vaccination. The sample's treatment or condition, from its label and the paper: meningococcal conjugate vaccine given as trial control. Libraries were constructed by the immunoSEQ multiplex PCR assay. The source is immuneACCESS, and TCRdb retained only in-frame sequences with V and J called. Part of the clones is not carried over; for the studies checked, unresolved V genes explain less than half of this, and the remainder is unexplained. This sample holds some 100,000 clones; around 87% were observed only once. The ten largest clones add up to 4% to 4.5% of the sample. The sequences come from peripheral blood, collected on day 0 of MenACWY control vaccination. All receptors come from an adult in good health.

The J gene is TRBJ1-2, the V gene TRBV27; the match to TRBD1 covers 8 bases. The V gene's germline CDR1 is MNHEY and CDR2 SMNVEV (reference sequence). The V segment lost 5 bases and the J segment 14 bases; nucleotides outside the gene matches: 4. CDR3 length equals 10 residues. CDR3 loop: CASSAGTGTF. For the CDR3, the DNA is TGTGCCAGCAGTGCCGGGACAGGAACCTTC.

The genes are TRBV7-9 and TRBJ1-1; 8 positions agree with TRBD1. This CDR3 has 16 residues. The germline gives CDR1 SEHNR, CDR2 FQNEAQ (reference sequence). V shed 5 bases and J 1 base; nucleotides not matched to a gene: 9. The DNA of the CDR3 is TGTGCCAGCAGCGCACAACAGGGGGGTGGGAACACTGAAGCTTTCTTT. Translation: CASSAQQGGGNTEAFF.

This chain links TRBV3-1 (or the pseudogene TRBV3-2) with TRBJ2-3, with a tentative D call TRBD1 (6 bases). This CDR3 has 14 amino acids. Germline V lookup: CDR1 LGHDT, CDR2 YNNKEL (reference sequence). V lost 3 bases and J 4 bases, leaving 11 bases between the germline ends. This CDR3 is CASSQMAGADTQYF. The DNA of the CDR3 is TGTGCCAGCAGCCAGATGGCAGGGGCAGATACGCAGTATTTT.

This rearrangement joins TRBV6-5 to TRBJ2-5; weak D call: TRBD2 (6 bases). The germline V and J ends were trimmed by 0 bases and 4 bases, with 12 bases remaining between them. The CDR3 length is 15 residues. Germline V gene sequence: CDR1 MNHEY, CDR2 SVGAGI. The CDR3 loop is CASSYSYMGGETQYF. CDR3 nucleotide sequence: TGTGCCAGCAGTTACTCTTACATGGGAGGAGAGACCCAGTACTTC.

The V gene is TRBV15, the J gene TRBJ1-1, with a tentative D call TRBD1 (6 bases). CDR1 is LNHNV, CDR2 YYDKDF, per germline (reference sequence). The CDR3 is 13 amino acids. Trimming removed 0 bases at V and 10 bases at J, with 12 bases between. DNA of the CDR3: TGTGCCACCAGCAGAGATGGTAAGGGGGGAGCTTTCTTT. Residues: CATSRDGKGGAFF.

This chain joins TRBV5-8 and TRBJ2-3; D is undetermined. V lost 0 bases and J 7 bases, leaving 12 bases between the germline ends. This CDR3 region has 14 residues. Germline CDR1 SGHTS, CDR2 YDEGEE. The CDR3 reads CASSLEGRENTQYF. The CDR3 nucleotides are TGTGCCAGCAGCTTGGAGGGCCGAGAAAATACGCAGTATTTT.

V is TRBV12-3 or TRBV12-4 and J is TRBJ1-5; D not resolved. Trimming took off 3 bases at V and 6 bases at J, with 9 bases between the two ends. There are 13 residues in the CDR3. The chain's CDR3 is CASSFGRSQPQHF. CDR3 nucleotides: TGTGCCAGCAGTTTTGGTAGGAGTCAGCCCCAGCATTTT.

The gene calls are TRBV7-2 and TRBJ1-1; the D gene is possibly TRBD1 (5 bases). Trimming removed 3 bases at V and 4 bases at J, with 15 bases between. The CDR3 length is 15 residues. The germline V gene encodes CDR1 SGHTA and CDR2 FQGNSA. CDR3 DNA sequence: TGTGCCAGCAGCTTCCAACAGGCCTCGGGCACTGAAGCTTTCTTT. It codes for CASSFQQASGTEAFF.

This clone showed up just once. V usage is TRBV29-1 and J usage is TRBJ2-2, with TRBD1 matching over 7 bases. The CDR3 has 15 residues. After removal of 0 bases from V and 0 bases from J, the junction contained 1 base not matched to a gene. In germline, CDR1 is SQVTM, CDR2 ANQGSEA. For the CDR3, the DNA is TGCAGCGTTGAAGACGGGACAGCGAACACCGGGGAGCTGTTTTTT. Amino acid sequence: CSVEDGTANTGELFF.

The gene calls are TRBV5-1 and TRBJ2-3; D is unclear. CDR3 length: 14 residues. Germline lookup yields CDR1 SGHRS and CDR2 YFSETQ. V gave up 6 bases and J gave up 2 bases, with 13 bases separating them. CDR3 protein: CASKWSIFTDTQYF. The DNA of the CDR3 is TGCGCCAGCAAGTGGTCCATATTCACAGATACGCAGTATTTT.

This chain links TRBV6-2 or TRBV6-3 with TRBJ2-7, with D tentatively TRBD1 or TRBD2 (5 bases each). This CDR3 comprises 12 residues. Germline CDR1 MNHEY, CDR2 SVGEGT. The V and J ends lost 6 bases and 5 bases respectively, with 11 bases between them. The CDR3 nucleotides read TGTGCCAGCAGCCGGGACGGCCACGAGCAGTACTTC. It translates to CASSRDGHEQYF.

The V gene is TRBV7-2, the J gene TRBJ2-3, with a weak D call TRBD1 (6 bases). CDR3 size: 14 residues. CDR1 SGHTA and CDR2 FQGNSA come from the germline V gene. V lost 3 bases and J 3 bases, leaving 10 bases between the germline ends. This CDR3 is CASSFDQGTDTQYF. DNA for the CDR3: TGTGCCAGCAGCTTCGACCAGGGGACAGATACGCAGTATTTT.

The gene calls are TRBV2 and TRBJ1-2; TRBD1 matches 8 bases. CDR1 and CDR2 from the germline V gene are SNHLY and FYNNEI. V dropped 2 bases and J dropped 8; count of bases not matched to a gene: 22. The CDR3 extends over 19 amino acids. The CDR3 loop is CASSEWALAGGRGKMGYTF. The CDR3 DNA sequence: TGTGCCAGCAGTGAATGGGCCCTGGCAGGGGGCCGGGGAAAGATGGGCTACACCTTC. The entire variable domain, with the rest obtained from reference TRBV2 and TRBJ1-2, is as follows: EPEVTQTPSHQVTQMGQEVILRCVPISNHLYFYWYRQILGQKVEFLVSFYNNEISEKSEIFDDQFSVERPDGSNFTLKIRSTKLEDSAMYFCASSEWALAGGRGKMGYTFGSGTRLTVV.

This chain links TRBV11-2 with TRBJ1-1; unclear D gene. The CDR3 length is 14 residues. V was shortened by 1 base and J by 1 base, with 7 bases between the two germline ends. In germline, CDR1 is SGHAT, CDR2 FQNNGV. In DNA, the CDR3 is TGTGCCAGCAGCTTAGTTCGGAAGAACACTGAAGCTTTCTTT. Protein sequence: CASSLVRKNTEAFF.

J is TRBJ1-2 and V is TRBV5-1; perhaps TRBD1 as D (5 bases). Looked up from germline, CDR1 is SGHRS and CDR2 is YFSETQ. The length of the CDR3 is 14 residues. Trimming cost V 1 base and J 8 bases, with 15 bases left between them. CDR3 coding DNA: TGCGCCAGCAGCTTGTCTTCGGGCCACAGGGGCTACACCTTC. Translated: CASSLSSGHRGYTF.

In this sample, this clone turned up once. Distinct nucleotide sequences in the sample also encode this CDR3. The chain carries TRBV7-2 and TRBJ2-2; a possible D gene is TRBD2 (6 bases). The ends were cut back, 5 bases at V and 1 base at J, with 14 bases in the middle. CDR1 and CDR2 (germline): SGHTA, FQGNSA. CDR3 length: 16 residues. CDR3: CASSLRMGGNTGELFF. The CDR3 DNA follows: TGTGCCAGCAGCCTACGAATGGGAGGGAACACCGGGGAGCTGTTTTTT.

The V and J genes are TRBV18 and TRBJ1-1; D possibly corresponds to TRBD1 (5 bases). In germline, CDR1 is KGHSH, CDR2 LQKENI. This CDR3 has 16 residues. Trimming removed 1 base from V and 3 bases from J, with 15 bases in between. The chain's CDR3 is CASSPRRSGTDTEAFF. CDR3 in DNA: TGTGCCAGCTCACCACGTCGATCAGGGACGGACACTGAAGCTTTCTTT.